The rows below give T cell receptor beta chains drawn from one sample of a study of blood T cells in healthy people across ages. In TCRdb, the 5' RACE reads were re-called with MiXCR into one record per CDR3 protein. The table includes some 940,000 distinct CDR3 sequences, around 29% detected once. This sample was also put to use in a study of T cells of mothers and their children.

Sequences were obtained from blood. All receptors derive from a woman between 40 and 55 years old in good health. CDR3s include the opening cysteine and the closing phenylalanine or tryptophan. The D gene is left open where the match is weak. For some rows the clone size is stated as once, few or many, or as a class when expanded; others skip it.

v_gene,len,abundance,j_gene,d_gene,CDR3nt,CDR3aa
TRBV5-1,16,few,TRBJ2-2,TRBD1,TGCGCCAGCAGCTCTTCAGGGGGATCAGGCACCGGGGAGCTGTTTTTT,CASSSSGGSGTGELFF
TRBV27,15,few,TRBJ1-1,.,TGTGCCAGCAGCTTAAGTGCCGCTTTGAACACTGAAGCTTTCTTT,CASSLSAALNTEAFF
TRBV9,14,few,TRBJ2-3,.,TGTGCCAGCAGCTCCAGACTAACTCCAGATACGCAGTATTTT,CASSSRLTPDTQYF
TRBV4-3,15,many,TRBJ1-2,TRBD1,TGCGCCAGCAGCCATTCCGGGACAGGGGGTTATGGCTACACCTTC,CASSHSGTGGYGYTF
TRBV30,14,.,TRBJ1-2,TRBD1,TGTGCCTCGTCTGGGGGGACAGGGCCCTATGGCTACACCTTC,CASSGGTGPYGYTF
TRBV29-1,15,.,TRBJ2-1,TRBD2,TGCAGCGTTGAAGACCCGGGACTAGCGGGAGCTCTCCAGTTCTTC,CSVEDPGLAGALQFF
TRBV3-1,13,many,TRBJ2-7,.,TGTGCCAGCAGCCAAGATCAGGTCTACGAGCAGTACTTC,CASSQDQVYEQYF
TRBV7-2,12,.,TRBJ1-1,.,TGTGCCAGCAGCTTAGAGCTTGGGGAAGCTTTCTTT,CASSLELGEAFF
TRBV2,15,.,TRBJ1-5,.,TGTGCCAGCAGTGAAGCAGGGGAGGCGAATCAGCCCCAGCATTTT,CASSEAGEANQPQHF
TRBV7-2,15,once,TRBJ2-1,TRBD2,TGTGCCAGCAGTCGGACTAGCGGCCGGTGGAATGAGCAGTTCTTC,CASSRTSGRWNEQFF
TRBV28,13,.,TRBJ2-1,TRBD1,TGTGCCAGCAACCGACAGGGTGTTTACGAGCAGTTCTTC,CASNRQGVYEQFF
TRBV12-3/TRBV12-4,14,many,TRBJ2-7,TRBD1,TGTGCCAGCAGTCCCCAAAGGACAGGCTCCGAGCAGTACTTC,CASSPQRTGSEQYF
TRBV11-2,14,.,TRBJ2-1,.,TGTGCCAGCAGCTTAGCCTGGCTGATCAATGAGCAGTTCTTC,CASSLAWLINEQFF
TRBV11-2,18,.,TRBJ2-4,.,TGTGCCAGCGGCTTAGGGTACCTAGCAGGGGGGCCGTGGAACATTCAGTACTTC,CASGLGYLAGGPWNIQYF
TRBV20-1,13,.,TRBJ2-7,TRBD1,TGCAGTGCCGCCTACGGTACAGGGGACGAGCAGTACTTC,CSAAYGTGDEQYF
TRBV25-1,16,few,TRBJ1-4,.,TGTGCCAGCAGTGGTTCAGTAATTTCAACTAATGAAAAACTGTTTTTT,CASSGSVISTNEKLFF
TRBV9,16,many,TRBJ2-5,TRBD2,TGTGCCAGCAGTCAAGGACTAGCGGGGGGTTCTGAGACCCAGTACTTC,CASSQGLAGGSETQYF
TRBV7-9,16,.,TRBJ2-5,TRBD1,TGTGCCAGCAGACCCACGACAGGGGGGTATCAAGAGACCCAGTACTTC,CASRPTTGGYQETQYF
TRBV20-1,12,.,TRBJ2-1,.,TGCAGTGCTAGAGCAAGCTACAATGAGCAGTTCTTC,CSARASYNEQFF
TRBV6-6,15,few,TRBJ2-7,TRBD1,TGTGCCAGCAGTCCACTAGGGGGACAGGCCTACGAGCAGTACTTC,CASSPLGGQAYEQYF
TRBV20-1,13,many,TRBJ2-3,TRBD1,TGCAGTAACAAACAGGGGGCTTCAGATACGCAGTATTTT,CSNKQGASDTQYF
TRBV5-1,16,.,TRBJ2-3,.,TGCGCCAACAGCTTGGCGGCTAGCGCTTTCACAGATACGCAGTATTTT,CANSLAASAFTDTQYF